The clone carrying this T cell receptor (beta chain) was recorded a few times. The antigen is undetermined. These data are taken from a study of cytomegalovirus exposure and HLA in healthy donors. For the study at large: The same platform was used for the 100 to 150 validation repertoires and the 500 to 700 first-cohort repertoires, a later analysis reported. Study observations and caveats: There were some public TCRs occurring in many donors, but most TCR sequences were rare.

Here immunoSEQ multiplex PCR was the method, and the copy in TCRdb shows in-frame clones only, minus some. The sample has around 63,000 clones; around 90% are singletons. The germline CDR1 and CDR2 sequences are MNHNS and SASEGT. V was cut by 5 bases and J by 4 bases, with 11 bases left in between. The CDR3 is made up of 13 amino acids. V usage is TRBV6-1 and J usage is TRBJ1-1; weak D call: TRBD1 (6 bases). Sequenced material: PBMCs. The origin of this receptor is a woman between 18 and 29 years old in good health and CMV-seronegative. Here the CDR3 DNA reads TGTGCCAGCAGTCAGGGGTCGGTCACTGAAGCTTTCTTT. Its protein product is CASSQGSVTEAFF.